These 5 T cell receptor beta chains originate from one sample sequenced in a study of T cells after yellow fever vaccination. Via MiXCR, TCRdb re-called the 5' RACE reads, giving one row per CDR3 protein. The table records about 350,000 distinct CDR3 sequences, 8% to 9.5% of them present only once. Here the sequenced sample was PBMCs, taken approximately 47 days after the first yellow fever vaccination. The receptors here all came from a young man who received the YFV17D yellow fever vaccine.

The chain links TRBV5-1 to TRBJ1-1, with a weak D call TRBD1 (6 bases). Looked up from germline, CDR1 is SGHRS and CDR2 is YFSETQ. The CDR3 length is 13 residues. V was cut by 2 bases and J by 5 bases, with 10 bases left in between. CDR3 nucleotide sequence: TGCGCCAGCAGCTTTCGGACAGCTACTGAAGCTTTCTTT. Protein: CASSFRTATEAFF.

This clonotype has a handful of counts. The rearrangement uses TRBV4-1 and TRBJ1-1; D call uncertain. V was pared by 4 bases and J by 4 bases, with 13 bases between. The CDR3 has 14 residues. Germline V gives CDR1 MGHRA, CDR2 YSYEKL. Here the CDR3 DNA reads TGCGCCAGCAGCCGGGAGCCCTTAGGCACTGAAGCTTTCTTT. It is translated as CASSREPLGTEAFF.

Only a few counts were recorded for this clonotype. The chain employs TRBV29-1 and TRBJ2-3; 10 bases are a match to TRBD2. The CDR3 has 16 amino acids. From germline, CDR1 is SQVTM and CDR2 ANQGSEA. The V gene end was trimmed by 1 base and the J gene end by 3 bases; junction bases not matched to a gene: 7. The CDR3 region is CSVEGISGGSTDTQYF. CDR3 DNA sequence: TGCAGCGTTGAAGGGATTAGCGGGGGGTCGACAGATACGCAGTATTTT.

Here the CDR3 DNA reads TGTGCCAGCAGCCCGGTCTTGTGGCGCCAGGACACCGGGGAGCTGTTTTTT. Its protein is CASSPVLWRQDTGELFF. The V and J genes are TRBV7-3 and TRBJ2-2; D uncertain. This CDR3 comprises 17 residues. V was shortened by 5 bases and J by 3 bases, with 19 bases between the two germline ends. CDR1 is SGHTA and CDR2 is FQGTGA in the germline V gene.

The chain is built from TRBV9 and TRBJ1-1; TRBD1 matches 7 bases. This CDR3 is 15 amino acids long. Unmatched junction bases numbered 7, after V lost 4 bases and J lost 1 base. Looked up from germline, CDR1 is SGDLS and CDR2 is YYNGEE. The CDR3, as DNA: TGTGCCAGCAGCCGGGACAGAATACGGAACACTGAAGCTTTCTTT. Its translation: CASSRDRIRNTEAFF.